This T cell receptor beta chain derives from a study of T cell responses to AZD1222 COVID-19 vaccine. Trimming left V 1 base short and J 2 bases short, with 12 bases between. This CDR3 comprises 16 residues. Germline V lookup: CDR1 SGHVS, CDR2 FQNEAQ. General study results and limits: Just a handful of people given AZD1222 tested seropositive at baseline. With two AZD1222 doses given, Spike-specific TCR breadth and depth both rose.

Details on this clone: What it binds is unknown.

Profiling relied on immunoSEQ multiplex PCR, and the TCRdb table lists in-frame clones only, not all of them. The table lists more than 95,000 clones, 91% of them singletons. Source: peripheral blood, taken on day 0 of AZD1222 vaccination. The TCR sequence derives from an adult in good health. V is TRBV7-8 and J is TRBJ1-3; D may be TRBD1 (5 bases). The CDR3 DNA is TGTGCCAGCAGCTTAGATGACCCCAGGGCTGGAAACACCATATATTTT. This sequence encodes CASSLDDPRAGNTIYF.